The 25 T cell receptor beta chains given below trace back to one sample, sequenced in a study of human T cells and chemical hapten exposure. Specified time point: patch test 1, 2 weeks after DPC sensitization. Treatment defined: therapeutic diphenylcyclopropenone sensitization with weekly scalp DPC. One entry per CDR3 protein results from TCRdb running MiXCR on the RACE reads. The data show tens of thousands of distinct CDR3 sequences, with over 9.5% seen just once and roughly 3.6% held by the top ten. The material was whole blood, obtained in connection with sensitization to the hapten diphenylcyclopropenone (DPC). These receptors were collected from an older woman with alopecia areata. Some clones in this sample may be carry-over from other donors' samples.

V usage is TRBV2 and J usage is TRBJ2-7, with 7 bases fitting TRBD2. This CDR3 is 13 amino acids long. Trimming removed 4 bases from V and 2 bases from J; junction bases left unmatched: 2. CDR1 is SNHLY, CDR2 FYNNEI, per germline. Written as DNA, the CDR3 is TGTGCCAGCAGTGGCGGGGGTACCTACGAGCAGTACTTC. Amino acids: CASSGGGTYEQYF.

The rearrangement uses TRBV9 and TRBJ1-2; D is uncertain. The germline V gene has CDR1 SGDLS and CDR2 YYNGEE. CDR3 length equals 14 residues. Deletions cut 6 bases from V and 10 bases from J, with 22 bases between. The CDR3 region has the DNA TGTGCCAGCACGCAAACCGTTGACCGTCTGGACTACACCTTC. Residues: CASTQTVDRLDYTF.

The chain uses TRBV7-9 and TRBJ2-7, with D uncertain. V lost 5 bases, J lost 1 base, and 9 bases lay in between. This CDR3 contains 13 residues. Per germline, CDR1 SEHNR and CDR2 FQNEAQ (reference sequence). The CDR3 loop is CASSPPESYEQYF. The DNA for the CDR3 is TGTGCCAGCAGCCCTCCGGAGTCCTACGAGCAGTACTTC.

This clonotype was seen more than once but under ten times. The V and J genes are TRBV7-6 and TRBJ2-1; TRBD2 might be the D (6 bases). This CDR3 is built from 14 residues. Germline CDR1 reads SGHVS; CDR2 reads FNYEAQ. Trimming took off 3 bases at V and 10 bases at J, with 16 bases between the two ends. CDR3 residues: CASSLRPTAGEQFF. CDR3 DNA: TGTGCCAGCAGCTTGAGGCCCACGGCGGGAGAGCAGTTCTTC.

CDR3 protein: CASSESKGADTQYF. In nucleotides, the CDR3 is TGTGCCAGCAGTGAAAGTAAGGGGGCAGATACGCAGTATTTT. The V gene is TRBV6-4, the J gene TRBJ2-3; a weak D match, TRBD1 (6 bases). Germline-derived CDR1 and CDR2 are MRHNA and SNTAGT. CDR3 length: 14 residues. The V and J ends lost 3 bases and 4 bases respectively, with 11 bases between them.

At least ten counts were recorded for this clonotype. The chain combines TRBV5-5 with TRBJ2-7, with D perhaps matching TRBD1 or TRBD2 (6 bases each). Germline CDR1 and CDR2: SGHKS and YYEKEE (reference sequence). The CDR3 spans 14 residues. Trimming removed 4 bases at V and 6 bases at J, with 17 bases between. The CDR3 region has the DNA TGTGCCAGCAGCCCGAGTCCGGGGGCGGGCGAGCAGTACTTC. Translated, it gives CASSPSPGAGEQYF.

This clonotype was seen repeatedly, ten times or more. No conserved phenylalanine or tryptophan ends this CDR3, so it is likely a read error. The DNA is omitted, as the CDR3 cannot be located on it reliably, and the CDR3 follows TCRdb's listing. V gene TRBV7-9 combines with J gene TRBJ1-1. Germline V gene lookup returns CDR1 SEHNR and CDR2 FQNEAQ (reference sequence). The CDR3 totals 12 residues, both ends included. CDR3 protein: CASSRGGMTLVI.

V usage is TRBV13 and J usage is TRBJ1-2, with TRBD1 identical over 11 bases. The ends lost 4 bases at V and 6 bases at J; junction bases unmatched: 4. CDR1 PRHDT and CDR2 FYEKMQ come from the germline V gene (reference sequence). The CDR3 totals 14 residues. The CDR3 DNA reads TGTGCCAGCAGCTATGGACAGGGGGCGAATGGCTACACCTTC. It translates to CASSYGQGANGYTF.

Ten or more counts support this clonotype. The rearrangement uses TRBV11-2 and TRBJ1-2; the D gene is possibly TRBD1 (6 bases). Per germline, CDR1 SGHAT and CDR2 FQNNGV. Trimming removed 3 bases from V and 5 bases from J, with 10 bases in between. The CDR3 has 13 residues. The CDR3 protein is CASSFGGEYGYTF. CDR3 nucleotide sequence: TGTGCCAGCAGCTTCGGGGGCGAATATGGCTACACCTTC. Full variable domain (remainder filled in from reference TRBV11-2 and TRBJ1-2): EAGVAQSPRYKIIEKRQSVAFWCNPISGHATLYWYQQILGQGPKLLIQFQNNGVVDDSQLPKDRFSAERLKGVDSTLKIQPAKLEDSAVYLCASSFGGEYGYTFGSGTRLTVV.

This clonotype has ten or more counts. This rearrangement joins TRBV20-1 to TRBJ2-7, with 11 positions matching TRBD2. The CDR3 runs to 13 residues. Germline CDR1 and CDR2: DFQATT and SNEGSKA (reference sequence). DNA for the CDR3: TGCAGCGGTGGGACTAGCGGTAACTACGAGCAGTACTTC. This codes for CSGGTSGNYEQYF.

This clonotype was detected a few times. V is TRBV19 and J is TRBJ1-2, with D possibly matching TRBD1 (5 bases). This CDR3 contains 15 residues. V lost 6 bases and J lost 2, with 16 bases in between. CDR1 is LNHDA and CDR2 is SQIVND in the germline V gene (reference sequence). CDR3 amino acids: CASSTTGTTNYGYTF. DNA of the CDR3: TGTGCCAGTAGCACCACCGGGACGACGAACTATGGCTACACCTTC.

This clonotype came up many times. The J gene is TRBJ1-1, the V gene TRBV4-1; TRBD1 matches at 9 bases. CDR1 and CDR2 from the germline V gene are MGHRA and YSYEKL. CDR3 length: 17 amino acids. V gave up 2 bases and J gave up 0 bases; unmatched junction bases: 7. The DNA for the CDR3 is TGCGCCAGCAGCCAACCCGGGACAGGGTTAATGAACACTGAAGCTTTCTTT. Translated: CASSQPGTGLMNTEAFF.

This clonotype was counted between two and nine times. The chain combines TRBV7-9 with TRBJ1-1, with no clear D. The CDR3 length is 13 residues. Germline assignment: CDR1 SEHNR and CDR2 FQNEAQ (reference sequence). Trimming cost V 8 bases and J 1 base, with 11 bases left between them. The CDR3 DNA follows: TGTGCCAGCGGACCACAGCCGAACACTGAAGCTTTCTTT. Amino acid sequence: CASGPQPNTEAFF.

The V gene is TRBV11-2, the J gene TRBJ2-7, with 7 bases fitting TRBD1. V trimming: 5 bases; J trimming: 1 base; junction bases outside the gene matches: 11. The CDR3 runs to 16 residues. The germline V gene has CDR1 SGHAT and CDR2 FQNNGV. CDR3 region: CASSGSGTVLSYEQYF. CDR3 DNA sequence: TGTGCCAGCAGCGGTTCCGGGACAGTGCTTTCCTACGAGCAGTACTTC.

The chain combines TRBV7-6 with TRBJ2-7; D possibly corresponds to TRBD2 (6 bases). The V gene lost 5 bases and the J gene lost 4 bases, with 15 bases spanning the gap. CDR3 length: 14 residues. CDR1 and CDR2 (germline): SGHVS, FNYEAQ. CDR3 in DNA: TGTGCCAGCAGCATCGGGACTGTGGCGTACGAGCAGTACTTC. Translated: CASSIGTVAYEQYF.

This clonotype was counted ten times or more. This sequence joins TRBV29-1 and TRBJ2-2; D is undetermined. The CDR3 spans 13 residues. Trimming shortened V by 5 bases and J by 4 bases, and 11 bases separated the two germline ends. Germline CDR1 SQVTM, CDR2 ANQGSEA. In nucleotides, the CDR3 is TGCAGCGTTACAATGCAGTTCACCGGGGAGCTGTTTTTT. Its protein product is CSVTMQFTGELFF.

This chain joins TRBV11-2 and TRBJ1-4; TRBD1 matches 8 bases. CDR3 length equals 16 residues. Looked up from germline, CDR1 is SGHAT and CDR2 is FQNNGV. The J segment lost 8 bases and the V segment lost 0 bases, leaving 8 bases of the junction unmatched. CDR3 sequence reads: CASSLESQTGEEKLFF. In nucleotides, the CDR3 is TGTGCCAGCAGCTTAGAGTCCCAGACAGGGGAAGAAAAACTGTTTTTT.

The chain joins TRBV29-1 to TRBJ1-2, with D maybe TRBD1 (6 bases). This CDR3 spans 13 amino acids. Per germline, CDR1 SQVTM and CDR2 ANQGSEA. V shed 6 bases and J shed 2 bases, with 13 bases lying between them. This chain's CDR3 is CSVNWDTNYGYTF. CDR3 DNA sequence: TGCAGCGTCAATTGGGACACGAACTATGGCTACACCTTC.

This clonotype has just a few counts. The chain combines TRBV7-3 with TRBJ1-1; D not certain. The CDR3 covers 12 residues. Germline V lookup: CDR1 SGHTA, CDR2 FQGTGA. Trimming cost V 6 bases and J 1 base, with 6 bases left between them. The CDR3 DNA sequence: TGTGCCAGCAGACGACCGAACACTGAAGCTTTCTTT. Its translation is CASRRPNTEAFF.

This clonotype was found a few times. The rearrangement links TRBV20-1 to TRBJ2-1; 8 bases fit TRBD1. Germline CDR1 reads DFQATT; CDR2 reads SNEGSKA (reference sequence). The J segment lost 5 bases and the V segment lost 5 bases, leaving 5 bases of the junction unmatched. This CDR3 comprises 13 residues. The CDR3 DNA sequence: TGCAGTGCTTCCAGGACAGGGAACAATGAGCAGTTCTTC. Translation: CSASRTGNNEQFF.

The rearrangement uses TRBV5-1 and TRBJ2-1, with D maybe TRBD2 (5 bases). In germline, CDR1 is SGHRS, CDR2 YFSETQ. The ends were cut back, 0 bases at V and 9 bases at J, with 16 bases in the middle. This CDR3 has 15 amino acids. Here the CDR3 reads CASSLGVPRSGEQFF. CDR3 DNA: TGCGCCAGCAGCTTGGGAGTACCCCGGAGCGGTGAGCAGTTCTTC.

This clonotype was counted many times. This rearrangement joins TRBV20-1 to TRBJ1-5; D gene unclear. With 1 base removed from V and 3 bases from J, the gap between germline ends came to 7 bases. There are 13 residues in the CDR3. The germline V gene has CDR1 DFQATT and CDR2 SNEGSKA (reference sequence). CDR3 DNA sequence: TGCAGTGCTAGAGGACGGGACAATCAGCCCCAGCATTTT. It yields the protein CSARGRDNQPQHF.

The rearrangement joins TRBV6-2 or TRBV6-3 to TRBJ2-7; D possibly matches TRBD1 or TRBD2 (5 bases each). Germline values: CDR1 MNHEY, CDR2 SVGEGT. The CDR3 has 13 residues. Trimming took 5 bases from V and 2 from J, leaving 10 bases between them. The CDR3 here is CASSRDVAYEQYF. The CDR3 nucleotides read TGTGCCAGCAGTCGGGACGTGGCCTACGAGCAGTACTTC.

This clonotype has just a few counts. The chain uses TRBV3-1 and TRBJ1-1; possibly TRBD1 for D (6 bases). Per germline, CDR1 LGHDT and CDR2 YNNKEL (reference sequence). V was shortened by 4 bases and J by 5 bases, with 14 bases between the two germline ends. CDR3 length: 14 residues. The CDR3, as DNA: TGTGCCAGCAGCCCGTCCGGGGGCCCGACTGAAGCTTTCTTT. It encodes CASSPSGGPTEAFF.

This clonotype was counted between two and nine times. The V gene is TRBV6-5, the J gene TRBJ1-2; D may be TRBD1 (5 bases). This CDR3 spans 16 amino acids. CDR1 is MNHEY, CDR2 SVGAGI, per germline. Between the trimmed V and J ends, which lost 0 bases and 1 base, there was a span of 12 bases. This CDR3 is CASSYSPTGRNYGYTF. Written as DNA, the CDR3 is TGTGCCAGCAGTTACTCCCCCACGGGACGTAACTATGGCTACACCTTC.